The 27 T cell receptor beta chains below all came from one sample that was sequenced in a study of neoadjuvant anti-PD-1 for oral cavity cancer. Profiled with immunoSEQ multiplex PCR; TCRdb holds only in-frame clones, not every one. The sample lists tens of thousands of clones; around 40% were seen once. Time point reported: after neoadjuvant nivolumab, at surgical resection. Sequenced here: tumor tissue, sampled after nivolumab (anti-PD-1) treatment. Every receptor here comes from a person aged 35-79 years with oral cavity squamous cell carcinoma.

The CDR3 sequence: CASSFQQSDTQYF. CDR3 sequence (DNA): TGCGCCAGCAGCTTTCAACAGTCAGATACGCAGTATTTT. This chain joins TRBV5-1 and TRBJ2-3; D is uncertain. The CDR3 is made up of 13 amino acids. V lost 2 bases and J 4 bases, leaving 8 bases between the germline ends. Germline values: CDR1 SGHRS, CDR2 YFSETQ.

The chain couples TRBV18 to TRBJ1-2; perhaps TRBD1 as D (5 bases). Germline CDR1 KGHSH, CDR2 LQKENI. With 2 bases removed from V and 5 bases from J, the gap between germline ends came to 9 bases. This CDR3 contains 13 residues. Written as DNA, the CDR3 is TGTGCCAGCTCACCAGCAGGGCGGTATGGCTACACCTTC. As protein: CASSPAGRYGYTF.

V and J are TRBV6-6 and TRBJ1-5, with TRBD1 as a possible D gene (5 bases). The CDR3 loop spans 14 amino acids. The V gene's germline CDR1 is MNHNY and CDR2 SVGAGI (reference sequence). V shed 2 bases and J shed 4 bases, with 9 bases lying between them. This chain's CDR3 is CASSYQGGNQPQHF. The CDR3 DNA follows: TGTGCCAGCAGTTACCAGGGAGGGAATCAGCCCCAGCATTTT.

Comments on this clone: The missing conserved phenylalanine or tryptophan at the end of this CDR3 makes a read error likely. The limits of the CDR3 on the DNA are not certain, so only TCRdb's listed CDR3 is given. The J gene is TRBJ2-7, the V gene TRBV18; the D call of TRBD1 is as the table states it, not checked on the DNA. The CDR3 contains 14 residues when both ends are counted. In germline, CDR1 is KGHSH, CDR2 LQKENI. The CDR3 region is CASSPPSRDRAPLL.

This clone was picked up a small number of times. V usage is TRBV27 and J usage is TRBJ1-4; 7 bases are shared with TRBD1. Germline CDR1 MNHEY, CDR2 SMNVEV (reference sequence). The ends lost 2 bases at V and 7 bases at J; junction bases unmatched: 7. CDR3 length equals 15 residues. The CDR3 region is CASSLSRAGGEKLFF. CDR3 nucleotide sequence: TGTGCCAGCAGTTTAAGTAGGGCAGGGGGTGAAAAACTGTTTTTT.

The chain recombines TRBV5-1 with TRBJ2-3; TRBD1 matches 10 bases. This CDR3 is 14 amino acids long. Germline lookup yields CDR1 SGHRS and CDR2 YFSETQ. With 5 bases clipped from V and 6 bases from J, the junction kept 6 bases outside the gene matches. Here the CDR3 reads CASSKGQGIDTQYF. CDR3 coding DNA: TGCGCCAGCAGTAAGGGACAGGGGATCGATACGCAGTATTTT.

V gene TRBV30 combines with J gene TRBJ1-1, with TRBD1 as a possible D gene (6 bases). Germline V gives CDR1 GTSNPN, CDR2 SVGIG (reference sequence). The V and J ends lost 6 bases and 4 bases respectively, with 18 bases between them. This CDR3 contains 14 residues. CDR3 in DNA: TGTGCCTGTCCGGCGGGGGGCTGGGGCACTGAAGCTTTCTTT. This translates into CACPAGGWGTEAFF.

This clone was counted many times. CDR3 DNA sequence: TGTGCCAGCAGCCGAAACCTGGCATGGGAGCAGTACTTC. Its protein is CASSRNLAWEQYF. The chain has TRBV5-6 and TRBJ2-7; D not certain. From germline, CDR1 is SGHDT and CDR2 YYEEEE. V was trimmed by 4 bases and J by 7 bases, leaving 15 bases between them. This CDR3 comprises 13 residues.

This CDR3 is CASTEGQGPDTQYF. Written as DNA, the CDR3 is TGTGCCAGCACCGAGGGCCAGGGCCCAGATACGCAGTATTTT. This chain connects TRBV6-1 to TRBJ2-3; possibly TRBD1 or TRBD2 for D (5 bases each). The germline V gene encodes CDR1 MNHNS and CDR2 SASEGT. Trimming cost V 7 bases and J 4 bases, with 15 bases left between them. The CDR3 length is 14 residues.

This clone was seen a handful of times. The genes are TRBV7-9 and TRBJ1-3; weak D call: TRBD1 (5 bases). Trimming left V 7 bases short and J 2 bases short, with 9 bases between. CDR1 is SEHNR, CDR2 FQNEAQ, per germline (reference sequence). This CDR3 comprises 13 residues. In nucleotides, the CDR3 is TGTGCCAGCATCCAGGGTGCTGGAAACACCATATATTTT. Translating gives CASIQGAGNTIYF.

This clone has a count of ten or more. The chain uses TRBV27 and TRBJ2-3; 12 nucleotides line up with TRBD1. The CDR3 is 15 residues long. Germline lookup yields CDR1 MNHEY and CDR2 SMNVEV (reference sequence). J was trimmed by 8 bases and V by 3 bases; bases with no gene match: 6. Here the CDR3 reads CASSLGQGALVTQYF. The CDR3 DNA is TGTGCCAGCAGTTTGGGACAGGGGGCGCTTGTTACGCAGTATTTT.

The chain recombines TRBV19 with TRBJ1-5, with 9 nucleotides matching TRBD1. The germline gives CDR1 LNHDA, CDR2 SQIVND (reference sequence). This CDR3 comprises 13 residues. The V segment lost 5 bases and the J segment 6 bases; nucleotides outside the gene matches: 2. The CDR3 DNA sequence: TGTGCCAGTAGTGAACAGGGGGCTCAGCCCCAGCATTTT. Its protein is CASSEQGAQPQHF.

The gene calls are TRBV27 and TRBJ1-2; D might be TRBD1 (6 bases). The ends were cut back, 3 bases at V and 5 bases at J, with 13 bases in the middle. Per the germline V gene, CDR1 is MNHEY and CDR2 is SMNVEV (reference sequence). The CDR3 loop spans 14 amino acids. This chain's CDR3 is CASSLGRGGYGYTF. CDR3 nucleotides: TGTGCCAGCAGTTTGGGCAGGGGAGGTTATGGCTACACCTTC.

This chain uses TRBV4-1 with TRBJ1-1; D remains unclear. The CDR3 covers 15 residues. The germline V gene has CDR1 MGHRA and CDR2 YSYEKL. V lost 4 bases, J lost 1 base, and 13 bases lay in between. The CDR3 bases are TGCGCCAGCAGCCGAGCTTATACTCCGAACACTGAAGCTTTCTTT. Residues: CASSRAYTPNTEAFF.

The sample holds a few counts of this clone. The chain uses TRBV7-6 and TRBJ2-1; tentatively, D is TRBD2 (6 bases). There are 15 residues in the CDR3. Deletions cut 3 bases from V and 8 bases from J, with 17 bases between. Per the germline V gene, CDR1 is SGHVS and CDR2 is FNYEAQ. This CDR3 is CASSFRGLPSDEQFF. The CDR3 DNA follows: TGTGCCAGCAGCTTTAGGGGACTGCCGTCGGATGAGCAGTTCTTC.

V and J are TRBV7-6 and TRBJ1-1; 9 nucleotides agree with TRBD1. The length of the CDR3 is 17 residues. V lost 1 base and J lost 5; bases outside the gene matches: 11. CDR1 SGHVS and CDR2 FNYEAQ come from the germline V gene. This chain's CDR3 is CASSLGVADRGITEAFF. CDR3 coding DNA: TGTGCCAGCAGCTTAGGAGTAGCCGACAGGGGGATTACTGAAGCTTTCTTT.

This clone has more than one count but fewer than ten. This sequence joins TRBV7-3 and TRBJ1-5; D call uncertain. Trimming shortened V by 5 bases and J by 2 bases, and 7 bases separated the two germline ends. The CDR3 is made up of 13 amino acids. Germline values: CDR1 SGHTA, CDR2 FQGTGA. The CDR3, as DNA: TGTGCCAGCAGCACCGCCGGCAATCAGCCCCAGCATTTT. This codes for CASSTAGNQPQHF. Full variable domain (outside the CDR3, taken from reference TRBV7-3 and TRBJ1-5): GAGVSQTPSNKVTEKGKYVELRCDPISGHTALYWYRQSLGQGPEFLIYFQGTGAADDSGLPNDRFFAVRPEGSVSTLKIQRTERGDSAVYLCASSTAGNQPQHFGDGTRLSIL.

The chain combines TRBV6-5 with TRBJ1-2; a possible D gene is TRBD1 (6 bases). Between the trimmed V and J ends, which lost 2 bases and 0 bases, there was a span of 10 bases. The CDR3 runs 15 residues. The germline gives CDR1 MNHEY, CDR2 SVGAGI. The CDR3 sequence is CASSYIGQSNYGYTF. The DNA of the CDR3 is TGTGCCAGCAGTTACATAGGACAGTCTAACTATGGCTACACCTTC.

The sample holds a few counts of this clone. This chain connects TRBV4-1 to TRBJ2-7; 10 bases are a match to TRBD2. CDR3 size: 15 residues. Per the germline V gene, CDR1 is MGHRA and CDR2 is YSYEKL. Germline trimming cut 3 bases from V and 4 bases from J; bases unmatched to any gene: 6. CDR3 in amino acids: CASSHQTSGVYEQYF. CDR3 bases: TGCGCCAGCAGCCACCAAACTAGCGGGGTTTACGAGCAGTACTTC.

This clone was counted at least ten times. The V call is TRBV5-4, the J call TRBJ1-1; perhaps TRBD1 as D (5 bases). Deletions cut 4 bases from V and 6 bases from J, with 13 bases between. There are 13 residues in the CDR3. Germline V gene data show CDR1 as SGHNT and CDR2 as YYREEE (reference sequence). CDR3 loop: CASSLNRRSEAFF. Written as DNA, the CDR3 is TGTGCCAGCAGCCTTAACAGGCGCTCTGAAGCTTTCTTT.

The genes are TRBV29-1 and TRBJ2-7; D is possibly TRBD1 (6 bases). Germline values: CDR1 SQVTM, CDR2 ANQGSEA. Deletions cut 4 bases from V and 1 base from J, with 8 bases between. The CDR3 runs 12 residues. The CDR3 loop is CSVGDTSYEQYF. The CDR3 DNA reads as TGCAGCGTTGGGGACACTTCCTACGAGCAGTACTTC.

This clone was counted between two and nine times. The DNA of the CDR3 is TGTGCCAGCAGCGCCCTGAGGAAGCGGGGGCCCAATGAGCAGTTCTTC. It translates to CASSALRKRGPNEQFF. The chain has TRBV11-2 and TRBJ2-1; 8 bases map to TRBD2. This CDR3 region has 16 residues. Trimming took 5 bases from V and 6 from J; bases not matched to a gene: 12. Germline values: CDR1 SGHAT, CDR2 FQNNGV.

The chain links TRBV4-1 to TRBJ1-4; 8 bases map to TRBD1. This CDR3 region has 16 residues. Unmatched junction bases numbered 8, after V lost 1 base and J lost 7 bases. Germline CDR1 reads MGHRA; CDR2 reads YSYEKL. CDR3 nucleotides: TGCGCCAGCAGCCAAGTAGCCGCAGGGGGCTTTGAAAAACTGTTTTTT. Translating it yields CASSQVAAGGFEKLFF.

There are a few counts of this clone. The chain carries TRBV23-1 and TRBJ2-7, with 12 bases lining up with TRBD1. TRBV23-1 has ORF status, its function being uncertain. The J segment lost 3 bases and the V segment lost 7 bases, leaving 4 bases of the junction unmatched. This CDR3 has 14 amino acids. DNA of the CDR3: TGCGCCAGCACCCGGGACAGGGGGCTCTACGAGCAGTACTTC. Protein product: CASTRDRGLYEQYF.

This clone occurred a few times. The chain recombines TRBV11-2 with TRBJ2-7, with D perhaps matching TRBD2 (6 bases). Trimming shortened V by 7 bases and J by 2 bases, and 9 bases separated the two germline ends. The CDR3 covers 12 residues. Germline CDR1 SGHAT, CDR2 FQNNGV. Here the CDR3 reads CASKGGTYEQYF. The CDR3 DNA reads as TGTGCCAGCAAGGGCGGGACCTACGAGCAGTACTTC.

Ten or more counts support this clone. The chain links TRBV6-6 to TRBJ2-7; D may be TRBD2 (7 bases). The CDR3 spans 15 residues. The germline V gene has CDR1 MNHNY and CDR2 SVGAGI (reference sequence). V was pared by 6 bases and J by 5 bases, with 20 bases between. The CDR3, as DNA: TGTGCCAGCAGCCTAGGGGGGGTTGTTGGCGACGAGCAGTACTTC. This gives the protein CASSLGGVVGDEQYF.

This chain uses TRBV15 with TRBJ2-7; 7 nucleotides agree with TRBD1. Trimming at V came to 3 bases and at J to 3 bases, leaving 5 bases not matched to a gene. Germline CDR1 reads LNHNV; CDR2 reads YYDKDF (reference sequence). The CDR3 is 14 residues long. This CDR3 reads CATSRDRNGYEQYF. As DNA, the CDR3 is TGTGCCACCAGCAGGGACAGGAATGGCTACGAGCAGTACTTC.